Below are 31 T cell receptor beta chains sequenced from a single sample in a study of blood T cells in healthy people across ages. Through a sample-barcoded 5' primer and a J-beta primer mix, a second PCR was run for roughly 6 to 12 cycles. Via MiXCR, TCRdb re-called the 5' RACE reads, giving one row per CDR3 protein. The table includes 1.6 million or so distinct CDR3 sequences, around 36% detected once. Sequenced input: blood. The receptors derive from a woman between 25 and 40 years old in good health.

In this sample, this clonotype turned up many times. The chain is built from TRBV7-9 and TRBJ2-7, with 7 bases fitting TRBD2. The germline V gene has CDR1 SEHNR and CDR2 FQNEAQ (reference sequence). CDR3 length: 15 amino acids. J was trimmed by 0 bases and V by 1 base; bases with no gene match: 3. CDR3 bases: TGTGCCAGCAGCTTAGGACTAGCCAGCTCCTACGAGCAGTACTTC. It yields the protein CASSLGLASSYEQYF.

The chain recombines TRBV7-8 with TRBJ1-4; tentatively, D is TRBD1 (6 bases). This CDR3 contains 15 residues. With 7 bases removed from V and 1 base from J, the gap between germline ends came to 13 bases. Per the germline V gene, CDR1 is SGHVS and CDR2 is FQNEAQ. CDR3 protein: CASNFMTGTNEKLFF. CDR3 in DNA: TGTGCCAGCAACTTTATGACAGGAACTAATGAAAAACTGTTTTTT.

This sequence joins TRBV3-1 and TRBJ2-1, with D unclear. This CDR3 has 14 residues. V shed 4 bases and J shed 6 bases, with 13 bases lying between them. Germline V lookup: CDR1 LGHDT, CDR2 YNNKEL (reference sequence). CDR3 in DNA: TGTGCCAGCAGCCCGCGGTTAGGCGTCAATGAGCAGTTCTTC. It translates to CASSPRLGVNEQFF.

The chain uses TRBV4-2 and TRBJ1-5; D might be TRBD1 (5 bases). The length of the CDR3 is 14 residues. The V end was cut by 1 base, the J end by 4 bases, with 8 bases between. CDR1 is LGHNA, CDR2 YNFKEQ, per germline. Here the CDR3 DNA reads TGTGCCAGCAGCCAAGTGCAGGGTAATCAGCCCCAGCATTTT. Protein product: CASSQVQGNQPQHF.

This clonotype was counted a few times. The V and J genes are TRBV20-1 and TRBJ2-7; TRBD1 matches 8 bases. Germline CDR1 DFQATT, CDR2 SNEGSKA (reference sequence). J lost 4 bases, V lost 6 bases, and 20 bases had no gene match. The CDR3 is 17 amino acids. The CDR3 coding sequence is TGCAGTGCGGGACCGGGACAGGAAAGTATACCGGGTTACGAGCAGTACTTC. Translation: CSAGPGQESIPGYEQYF.

This clonotype has more than one count but fewer than ten. The CDR3 loop reads CASTPTGLATDTQYF. The CDR3 DNA reads as TGTGCCAGCACCCCGACAGGGCTTGCCACAGATACGCAGTATTTT. J is TRBJ2-3 and V is TRBV2; 7 bases are shared with TRBD1. The V gene end was trimmed by 7 bases and the J gene end by 2 bases; junction bases not matched to a gene: 9. Germline V gives CDR1 SNHLY, CDR2 FYNNEI. This CDR3 comprises 15 residues.

This sequence joins TRBV10-2 and TRBJ2-7; the D is unclear. The germline CDR1 and CDR2 sequences are WSHSY and SAAADI. This CDR3 comprises 12 residues. V was cut by 5 bases and J by 2 bases, with 7 bases left in between. The CDR3 sequence: CASSTATYEQYF. CDR3 nucleotides: TGCGCCAGCAGTACCGCCACCTACGAGCAGTACTTC.

The V and J genes are TRBV5-6 and TRBJ2-7; TRBD2 matches 14 bases. V dropped 4 bases and J dropped 0; count of bases not matched to a gene: 6. The CDR3 contains 17 residues. Germline CDR1 reads SGHDT; CDR2 reads YYEEEE. The CDR3 DNA reads TGTGCCAGCAGCCTGGGACTAGCGGGAGTCTTCTCCTACGAGCAGTACTTC. It translates to CASSLGLAGVFSYEQYF.

The CDR3 bases are TGTGCCAGCAGCGGACGGGGTAGCAATCAGCCCCAGCATTTT. Amino acids: CASSGRGSNQPQHF. The chain joins TRBV3-1 to TRBJ1-5; no definite D call. V lost 5 bases and J lost 0, with 8 bases in between. The CDR3 loop spans 14 amino acids. The germline gives CDR1 LGHDT, CDR2 YNNKEL (reference sequence).

This clonotype was observed a single time. The chain carries TRBV12-3 or TRBV12-4 and TRBJ2-1; a possible D gene is TRBD2 (7 bases). The J call may not be correct, given that the DNA end is closer to TRBJ2-7. The CDR3 contains 15 residues. Written as DNA, the CDR3 is TGTGCCAGCAGTTTAAGGGGGGGGACCTACAATGAGCAGTACTTC. It encodes CASSLRGGTYNEQYF.

The V call is TRBV9, the J call TRBJ2-2; 7 bases match TRBD1. Germline V gene sequence: CDR1 SGDLS, CDR2 YYNGEE. The CDR3 sequence is 15 residues long. V lost 2 bases to trimming and J lost 4 bases; unmatched junction nucleotides: 5. The CDR3 bases are TGTGCCAGCAGCGTCACACAGGGGATCACCGGGGAGCTGTTTTTT. Translation gives CASSVTQGITGELFF.

Concerning this clonotype itself: A read error is possible here, since a much larger clone lies one base away. V gene TRBV6-4 combines with J gene TRBJ2-7, with D tentatively TRBD2 (5 bases). CDR3 length equals 13 residues. Germline V lookup: CDR1 MRHNA, CDR2 SNTAGT. The germline V and J ends were trimmed by 6 bases and 7 bases, with 16 bases remaining between them. The CDR3 DNA follows: TGTGCCAGCAGCCGGGGAGATTCCAATGAGCAGTACTTC. Protein sequence: CASSRGDSNEQYF.

Notes on this clonotype: With a much larger clone just one base away, this may be a read error. The chain combines TRBV20-1 with TRBJ1-2, with TRBD1 identical over 8 bases. The junction had 9 bases not matched to a gene; V was cut back by 1 base and J by 2 bases. Looked up from germline, CDR1 is DFQATT and CDR2 is SNEGSKA (reference sequence). The CDR3 is 16 amino acids. CDR3 in DNA: TGCAGTGCTAGAGTAATCCGGGACAGGTTCAACTATGGCTACACCTTC. Its translation: CSARVIRDRFNYGYTF.

This chain joins TRBV20-1 and TRBJ2-4; perhaps TRBD2 as D (5 bases). The CDR3 length is 15 residues. V lost 0 bases and J lost 8, with 17 bases in between. CDR1 DFQATT and CDR2 SNEGSKA come from the germline V gene (reference sequence). The CDR3 DNA reads TGCAGTGCTAGAGATCAGGCGTCGGCGCGGGACATTCAGTACTTC. Its protein product is CSARDQASARDIQYF.

The J gene is TRBJ1-6, the V gene TRBV7-2; TRBD1 agrees at 10 bases. CDR1 SGHTA and CDR2 FQGNSA come from the germline V gene. V lost 3 bases, J lost 11 bases, and 4 bases stayed unmatched. The CDR3 covers 14 residues. The CDR3 is CASSLGQGRTPLHF. The CDR3 nucleotides read TGTGCCAGCAGCTTGGGACAGGGGAGGACACCCCTCCACTTT. Looking up the rest from reference TRBV7-2 and TRBJ1-6 gives the full variable domain: GAGVSQSPSNKVTEKGKDVELRCDPISGHTALYWYRQSLGQGLEFLIYFQGNSAPDKSGLPSDRFSAERTGGSVSTLTIQRTQQEDSAVYLCASSLGQGRTPLHFGNGTRLTVT.

The chain carries TRBV10-3 and TRBJ1-2; D might be TRBD1 (6 bases). The CDR3 length is 12 residues. Germline V gene sequence: CDR1 ENHRY, CDR2 SYGVKD. Trimming removed 7 bases from V and 4 bases from J, with 10 bases in between. The CDR3 DNA reads as TGTGCCATCACGGGGGGCTGCTATGGCTACACCTTC. Translating it yields CAITGGCYGYTF.

This clonotype has a handful of counts. V gene TRBV20-1 combines with J gene TRBJ1-2; possibly TRBD1 for D (6 bases). The CDR3 loop spans 12 amino acids. V lost 3 bases and J 4 bases, leaving 9 bases between the germline ends. Germline V gives CDR1 DFQATT, CDR2 SNEGSKA (reference sequence). CDR3 sequence: CSARTGSYGYTF. CDR3 DNA: TGCAGTGCTAGGACAGGATCCTATGGCTACACCTTC.

This clonotype was recorded at least ten times. The rearrangement joins TRBV20-1 to TRBJ2-7; weak D call: TRBD1 (5 bases). The CDR3 covers 13 residues. Per the germline V gene, CDR1 is DFQATT and CDR2 is SNEGSKA (reference sequence). The V gene lost 3 bases and the J gene lost 3 bases, with 12 bases spanning the gap. The CDR3 reads CSASTGGLYEQYF. The CDR3 nucleotides read TGCAGTGCTAGCACAGGCGGTCTCTACGAGCAGTACTTC.

The chain combines TRBV18 with TRBJ1-2; TRBD1 might be the D (6 bases). This CDR3 region has 13 residues. V lost 2 bases and J 4 bases, leaving 8 bases between the germline ends. CDR1 is KGHSH, CDR2 LQKENI, per germline. CDR3: CASSPEDSYGYTF. The CDR3 bases are TGTGCCAGCTCACCAGAGGACAGCTATGGCTACACCTTC.

The V and J genes are TRBV19 and TRBJ2-3; no clear D gene. The CDR3 contains 11 residues. The V gene lost 4 bases and the J gene lost 4 bases, with 3 bases spanning the gap. Germline V gene data show CDR1 as LNHDA and CDR2 as SQIVND (reference sequence). CDR3 residues: CASSNSDTQYF. The CDR3 DNA follows: TGTGCCAGTAGTAATTCAGATACGCAGTATTTT.

The table lists this clonotype with a few counts. The rearrangement joins TRBV11-1 to TRBJ2-1; 7 nucleotides align to TRBD1. This CDR3 has 16 residues. V lost 5 bases, J lost 0 bases, and 7 bases stayed unmatched. The germline gives CDR1 SGHAT, CDR2 FQDESV (reference sequence). The CDR3 protein is CASSAYRGSSYNEQFF. CDR3 nucleotide sequence: TGTGCCAGCAGCGCTTACAGGGGAAGCTCCTACAATGAGCAGTTCTTC.

This chain connects TRBV7-8 to TRBJ2-1; possible D gene TRBD2, 6 bases. Germline loops: CDR1 SGHVS, CDR2 FQNEAQ. The V end lost 5 bases, the J end lost 4 bases, and 21 bases lay between the germline ends. CDR3 length equals 17 residues. The CDR3 DNA sequence: TGTGCCAGCAGCCGGTCCCCAATCGGGACTGAATACAATGAGCAGTTCTTC. Translation: CASSRSPIGTEYNEQFF. Using reference TRBV7-8 and TRBJ2-1 for the parts outside the CDR3, the full variable domain is GAGVSQSPRYKVAKRGQDVALRCDPISGHVSLFWYQQALGQGPEFLTYFQNEAQLDKSGLPSDRFFAERPEGSVSTLKIQRTQQEDSAVYLCASSRSPIGTEYNEQFFGPGTRLTVL.

At least ten counts were recorded for this clonotype. This sequence joins TRBV29-1 and TRBJ2-3, with D perhaps TRBD1 (6 bases). The CDR3 covers 16 residues. Per germline, CDR1 SQVTM and CDR2 ANQGSEA. The ends were cut back, 3 bases at V and 1 base at J, with 17 bases in the middle. The CDR3 DNA is TGCAGCGTTGACCTCTGGGGGAGACAGGGCACAGATACGCAGTATTTT. Its translation: CSVDLWGRQGTDTQYF.

This clonotype has just a few counts. The CDR3 here is CASSEWAMGSYNEQFF. As DNA, the CDR3 is TGTGCCAGCAGTGAATGGGCTATGGGGTCCTACAATGAGCAGTTCTTC. The V gene is TRBV6-1, the J gene TRBJ2-1; D is unresolved. Germline V gene sequence: CDR1 MNHNS, CDR2 SASEGT. V was shortened by 2 bases and J by 1 base, with 12 bases between the two germline ends. The CDR3 runs 16 residues.

This clonotype was detected a few times. The CDR3 nucleotides read TGTGCCAGCAGCCGATTTAGCGGAGGGGACTCCGAGACCCAGTACTTC. The encoded protein is CASSRFSGGDSETQYF. The V gene is TRBV5-5, the J gene TRBJ2-5; D may be TRBD2 (6 bases). This CDR3 is 16 amino acids long. V was cut by 4 bases and J by 5 bases, with 21 bases left in between. CDR1 is SGHKS, CDR2 YYEKEE, per germline (reference sequence).

This clonotype was seen repeatedly, ten times or more. V and J are TRBV29-1 and TRBJ2-7, with 7 bases aligning to TRBD1. This CDR3 has 13 amino acids. V was pared by 6 bases and J by 2 bases, with 7 bases of the junction left unmatched. Germline V lookup: CDR1 SQVTM, CDR2 ANQGSEA. The CDR3 protein is CSVVNRGTYEQYF. The CDR3 DNA reads TGCAGCGTGGTCAACAGGGGCACCTACGAGCAGTACTTC.

This clonotype is a singleton in its sample. Relative to the germline gene, one junction end is altered; a read error may explain this. The chain uses TRBV20-1 and TRBJ2-1, with TRBD2 matching over 8 bases. The length of the CDR3 is 16 residues. Germline CDR1 and CDR2: DFQATT and SNEGSKA (reference sequence). The CDR3 here is CSASRLEREIRNGQFF. For the CDR3, the DNA is TGCAGTGCTAGCCGACTGGAGCGGGAGATCAGGAATGGGCAGTTCTTC.

The chain couples TRBV29-1 to TRBJ1-2; maybe TRBD1 (5 bases). V was clipped by 0 bases and J by 3 bases, with 14 bases between them. The CDR3 runs 15 residues. The germline V gene has CDR1 SQVTM and CDR2 ANQGSEA. The CDR3 coding sequence is TGCAGCGTTGAAGATGACAGAAACGCCCACTATGGCTACACCTTC. Its translation: CSVEDDRNAHYGYTF.

This sequence joins TRBV30 and TRBJ2-3, with TRBD2 matching over 7 bases. Unmatched junction bases numbered 8, after V lost 4 bases and J lost 4 bases. The CDR3 covers 14 residues. Germline values: CDR1 GTSNPN, CDR2 SVGIG (reference sequence). This CDR3 is CAWKREGLADTQYF. DNA for the CDR3: TGTGCCTGGAAGCGGGAAGGTTTGGCAGATACGCAGTATTTT.

This clonotype has at least ten counts. CDR3 DNA: TGTGCCAGCAGCTTAGCTAGCGGGGTAGCCACAGATACGCAGTATTTT. It yields the protein CASSLASGVATDTQYF. This chain connects TRBV7-8 to TRBJ2-3; 8 bases line up with TRBD2. The CDR3 sequence is 16 residues long. Germline V gene lookup returns CDR1 SGHVS and CDR2 FQNEAQ. V dropped 0 bases and J dropped 2; count of bases not matched to a gene: 4.

Many counts were recorded for this clonotype. Written as DNA, the CDR3 is TGTGCCAGCAGCTCCCAGACAGGGATTAATGAAAAACTGTTTTTT. This codes for CASSSQTGINEKLFF. The chain carries TRBV7-2 and TRBJ1-4; 7 bases agree with TRBD1. Trimming cost V 4 bases and J 4 bases; bases outside gene matches: 6. The CDR3 runs to 15 residues. The germline CDR1 and CDR2 sequences are SGHTA and FQGNSA. Using reference TRBV7-2 and TRBJ1-4 for the parts outside the CDR3, the full variable domain is GAGVSQSPSNKVTEKGKDVELRCDPISGHTALYWYRQSLGQGLEFLIYFQGNSAPDKSGLPSDRFSAERTGGSVSTLTIQRTQQEDSAVYLCASSSQTGINEKLFFGSGTQLSVL.